The 5 T cell receptor beta chains in this list originate from one sample, sequenced in a study of T cells after yellow fever vaccination. TCRdb reanalysed the 5' RACE reads using MiXCR and keeps one entry per CDR3 protein. The data contain around 250,000 distinct CDR3 sequences, about 7% of them singletons. Sequenced material: CD4+ T cells sorted from PBMCs, taken 15 days after the yellow fever booster vaccination. These receptors were collected from a young man who received the YFV17D yellow fever vaccine.

As for this clonotype: One base away lies a much larger clone, so this may be a sequencing read error. This chain joins TRBV12-3 or TRBV12-4 and TRBJ2-5; 10 bases are shared with TRBD1. This CDR3 has 15 amino acids. The ends lost 8 bases at V and 6 bases at J; junction bases unmatched: 12. Here the CDR3 DNA reads TGTGCCAGCCGACCCTTGGGACAGGGGTGGAAGACCCAGTACTTC. It is translated as CASRPLGQGWKTQYF.

This clonotype was seen a handful of times. The V gene is TRBV7-2, the J gene TRBJ2-7; 9 bases fit TRBD2. The germline gives CDR1 SGHTA, CDR2 FQGNSA. V trimming: 0 bases; J trimming: 3 bases; junction bases outside the gene matches: 12. The CDR3 runs to 18 residues. The CDR3 is CASSLAPSGVRLRYEQYF. Here the CDR3 DNA reads TGTGCCAGCAGCTTAGCACCTAGCGGGGTACGGCTCCGCTACGAGCAGTACTTC.

This clonotype was seen many times. In nucleotides, the CDR3 is TGTGCCAGCCGTCGGCGCGAACGGGACTCTGCCCTACTCAATGAGCAGTTCTTC. Residues: CASRRRERDSALLNEQFF. This sequence joins TRBV11-1 and TRBJ2-1, with D perhaps TRBD2 (6 bases). Germline V gene lookup returns CDR1 SGHAT and CDR2 FQDESV (reference sequence). CDR3 length: 18 residues. With 8 bases removed from V and 6 bases from J, the gap between germline ends came to 29 bases.

This clonotype was seen at least ten times. The V gene is TRBV5-1, the J gene TRBJ2-2, with a weak D call TRBD2 (5 bases). Per germline, CDR1 SGHRS and CDR2 YFSETQ. The CDR3 has 15 residues. Deletions cut 0 bases from V and 7 bases from J, with 13 bases between. In nucleotides, the CDR3 is TGCGCCAGCAGCTTGGAGTTGTCTAGCAGCGGGGAGCTGTTTTTT. It is translated as CASSLELSSSGELFF.

In this sample, this clonotype turned up a few times. The chain uses TRBV2 and TRBJ2-2; D is uncertain. V lost 3 bases to trimming and J lost 6 bases, with 8 bases between them. This CDR3 region has 13 residues. Germline V CDR1 and CDR2: SNHLY, FYNNEI. CDR3 coding DNA: TGTGCCAGCAGTGAGCAAGGTGCCGGGGAGCTGTTTTTT. Protein: CASSEQGAGELFF. Drawing the rest from reference TRBV2 and TRBJ2-2, the complete variable domain is EPEVTQTPSHQVTQMGQEVILRCVPISNHLYFYWYRQILGQKVEFLVSFYNNEISEKSEIFDDQFSVERPDGSNFTLKIRSTKLEDSAMYFCASSEQGAGELFFGEGSRLTVL.